A single TCR beta chain is shown here with its context. TCRdb's copy holds only in-frame clones and misses some; the assay was immunoSEQ multiplex PCR. Among about 600,000 clones listed, 97% were seen once. V shed 4 bases and J 8 bases; nucleotides not matched to a gene: 10. The CDR3 loop spans 16 amino acids. Germline CDR1 reads MNHEY; CDR2 reads SVGAGI. These data belong to a study of shared clonotypes between healthy human individuals. The V and J genes are TRBV6-5 and TRBJ1-6, with TRBD1 matching 8 bases. Sequences were obtained from naive CD4+ T cells sorted from blood. Regarding subset: CD45RA+ positively selected. This TCR came from a woman aged 30 to 39 in good health. CDR3 protein: CASSLPAGRGHSPLHF. CDR3 sequence (DNA): TGTGCCAGCAGTTTACCGGCCGGCAGGGGGCATTCACCCCTCCACTTT.